This TCR beta chain was documented in a study of shared clonotypes between healthy human individuals (dated by TCRdb to the early 2020s). Study-level background: A few men and two women, aged 18 to 49 years, made up the cohort. For each donor, CD4 naive and CD4 memory were each run on three plates, CD8 naive on two plates, and CD8 memory on one plate. The study deeply sequenced blood TCR repertoires of about 5 healthy adults to estimate repertoire size and the extent of clonotype sharing between individuals. To increase sequencing depth and limit assay-specific biases, TCR repertoire library preparation and sequencing were carried out by different laboratories using diverse techniques. Between about 0.85 and 10 billion PBMCs per donor were obtained by leukapheresis. Results and caveats for the whole study, not just this receptor: Because the study included only a small number of donors, the genetic and exposure-history diversity represented was limited. When a handful of donors were compared, the shared fraction of clonotypes was about 5.2% for naive CD4, roughly 3.3% for naive CD8, 2.3% for memory CD4, and 0.35% to 0.4% for memory CD8. Pairwise subsampling led to the expectation that sequencing depth would affect the degree of clonotype sharing among donors. Naive subsets generally had larger estimated clonotype richness than memory subsets. Even with the large sequencing depth, rarefaction of the sorted-subset datasets indicated that sequencing was incomplete. Compared with non-shared clonotypes, the clonotypes found in all four sorted-subset donors had higher generation probabilities. Sampling was limited to blood, and TCR repertoires in tissue likely differ from TCR repertoires in blood.

Healthy HIV-negative adults with no recently reported acute infections or vaccinations were included as donors. Only Caucasian adults living in Nashville, Tennessee, USA were represented among the donors. CD4+ T cells were enriched through magnetic negative selection, after which naive cells were positively selected on CD45RA and the remaining negative fraction served as the memory subset. After blood collection by leukapheresis, PBMCs were isolated using Ficoll-Histopaque density gradient centrifugation and then cryopreserved in the vapor phase of liquid nitrogen. Analytical flow cytometry was used to check the purity and quantity of each magnetically sorted T cell population. Genomic DNA was isolated from every sorted fraction and measured by UV absorbance on a Nanodrop 2000c. Measured from the cysteine to the phenylalanine, the CDR3 is 13 residues long. Solely the CDR3 DNA is kept, with 39 bases framed from the first base. Taken from the germline V gene, the CDR1 and CDR2 loops are SGHAT and FQNNGV. Relative to germline, V is missing 4 bases and J is missing 6 bases, with 2 bases of the junction outside any gene match.

TCR CDR3 regions were amplified from genomic DNA by multiplex PCR using the deep immunoSEQ assay. For each cell subset, the extracted genomic DNA was distributed evenly across all wells of several immunoSEQ 96-well plates, and each plate served as one replicate. For sorted subsets, each replicate PCR was loaded with 200 ng genomic DNA, equivalent to 30,000 or so T cell genomes. The purified libraries were quantified using a Qubit 3.0 fluorometer, sized with a Bioanalyzer 2100, and then quantified again using the KAPA Library Quantification kit. A separate single-read 150-cycle Illumina NextSeq 550 flow cell was used to sequence each immunoSEQ 96-well plate. The study's processing was this. Because the immunoSEQ output held only junctional sequences and lacked quality scores, the filtering could not match the filtering applied to full-length reads. Sequences were annotated with PyIR, a Python wrapper for IgBLAST v1.9, using IMGT germline references to assign V/J genes and CDR3. Reads were filtered out if the reads had weak V/J assignments (E-value above 1e-6), no CDR3, stop codons, out-of-frame junctions, or ambiguous translated residues. A V3J clonotype was defined by an identical inferred V gene, J gene, and CDR3 amino acid sequence. Percentage overlap between repertoires was computed as shared unique clonotypes divided by the size of the smaller repertoire. Three approaches were used to assess repertoire richness: RTK rarefaction, the Chao1 estimator, and Recon v2.1 estimates of unobserved clonotypes. Generation probabilities for all TCRbeta clonotypes obtained by the gDNA method from four donors were computed using OLGA. The source is immuneACCESS, and TCRdb retained only in-frame sequences with V and J called. Part of the clones is not carried over; for the studies checked, unresolved V genes explain less than half of this, and the remainder is unexplained. V, J and clone size derive from that table, while D and trimming were established from the DNA sequence. The sample data list millions of clones, and over 85% of these were observed just once. The ten most abundant clones make up around 0.13% of the sample.

This clone has just one count. Its antigen remains unidentified. Per-nucleotide qualities are absent, and no much larger clonotype sits a single base away. The sequence links TRBV11-2 to TRBJ2-2; 7 nucleotides in the junction match TRBD1. This clonotype originated in a man younger than 30 in good health. Sequencing was carried out using naive CD4+ T cells sorted from blood. The sample's cell subset or site, from its label and the paper: CD45RA+ positively selected. The CDR3 is CASSYQGAGELFF. The DNA sequence reads TGTGCCAGCAGCTATCAGGGGGCCGGGGAGCTGTTTTTT.